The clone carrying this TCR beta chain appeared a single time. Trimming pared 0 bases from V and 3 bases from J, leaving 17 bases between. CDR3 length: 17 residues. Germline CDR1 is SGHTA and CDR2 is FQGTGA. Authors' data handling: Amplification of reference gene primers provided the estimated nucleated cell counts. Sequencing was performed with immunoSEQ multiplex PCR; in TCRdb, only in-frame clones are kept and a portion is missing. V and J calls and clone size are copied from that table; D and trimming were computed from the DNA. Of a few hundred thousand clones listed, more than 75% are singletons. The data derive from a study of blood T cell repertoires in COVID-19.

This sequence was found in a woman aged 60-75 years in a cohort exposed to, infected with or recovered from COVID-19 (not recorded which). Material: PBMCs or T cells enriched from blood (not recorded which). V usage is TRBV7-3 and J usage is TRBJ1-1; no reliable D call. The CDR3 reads CASSLTAFSRGDTEAFF. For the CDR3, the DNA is TGTGCCAGCAGCTTAACGGCCTTTTCGCGCGGGGACACTGAAGCTTTCTTT.